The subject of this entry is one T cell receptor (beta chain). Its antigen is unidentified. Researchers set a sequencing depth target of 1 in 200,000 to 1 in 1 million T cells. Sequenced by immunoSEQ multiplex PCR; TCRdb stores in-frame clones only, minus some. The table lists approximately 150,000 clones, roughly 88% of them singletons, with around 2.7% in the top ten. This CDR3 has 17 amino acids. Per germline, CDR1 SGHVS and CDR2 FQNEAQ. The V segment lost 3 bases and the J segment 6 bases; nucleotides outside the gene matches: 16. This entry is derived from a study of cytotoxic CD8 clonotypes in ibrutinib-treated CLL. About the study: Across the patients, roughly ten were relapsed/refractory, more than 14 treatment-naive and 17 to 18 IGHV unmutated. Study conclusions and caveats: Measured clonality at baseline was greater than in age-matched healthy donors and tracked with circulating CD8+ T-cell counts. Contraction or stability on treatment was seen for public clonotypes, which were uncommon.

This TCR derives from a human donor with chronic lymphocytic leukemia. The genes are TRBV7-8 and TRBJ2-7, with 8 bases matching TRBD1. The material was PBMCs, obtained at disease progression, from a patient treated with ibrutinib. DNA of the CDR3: TGTGCCAGCAGCTTTCGAGTAGGTCGACAGGGGTACGGCGAGCAGTACTTC. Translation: CASSFRVGRQGYGEQYF. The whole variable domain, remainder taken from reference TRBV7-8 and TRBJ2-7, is GAGVSQSPRYKVAKRGQDVALRCDPISGHVSLFWYQQALGQGPEFLTYFQNEAQLDKSGLPSDRFFAERPEGSVSTLKIQRTQQEDSAVYLCASSFRVGRQGYGEQYFGPGTRLTVT.